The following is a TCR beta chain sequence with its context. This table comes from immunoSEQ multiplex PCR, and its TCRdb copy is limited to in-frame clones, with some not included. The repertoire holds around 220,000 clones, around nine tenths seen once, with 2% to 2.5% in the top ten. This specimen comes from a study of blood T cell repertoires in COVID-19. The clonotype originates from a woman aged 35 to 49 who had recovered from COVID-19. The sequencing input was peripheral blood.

The CDR3 here is CASSERLAGVGEQFF. The CDR3 DNA reads as TGTGCCAGCAGTGAGAGGTTAGCGGGGGTTGGTGAGCAGTTCTTC. The chain employs TRBV25-1 and TRBJ2-1, with 9 bases fitting TRBD2. V lost 3 bases, J lost 9 bases, and 9 bases stayed unmatched. Germline CDR1 reads MGHDK; CDR2 reads SYGVNS. The CDR3 sequence is 15 residues long.